This record looks at one T cell receptor (beta chain) sequence and its context. The antigen it recognizes is unknown. Base-call qualities are not available, and no considerably larger clone is one nucleotide away. Taken from cysteine to phenylalanine, the CDR3 has 14 residues. Just CDR3 DNA is preserved here, 42 bases in frame from base 1. The germline V gene encodes CDR1 MDHEN and CDR2 SYDVKM. Relative to germline, V is 5 bases shorter and J is 4 bases shorter, with 12 bases between their ends. This specimen comes from a study of T cell repertoires in cytomegalovirus infection (dated by TCRdb to between 2018 and 2020). About the study as a whole: Donor HLA type was relevant to the analysis, because carriage of CMV infection together with the matching HLA type was indicated by public TCR beta signatures.

TCRdb records Illumina HiSeq 1500 as the sequencer. TCRdb reprocessing: public reads trimmed at Q25 with fastp, clones called with MiXCR, in-frame beta chains kept. Rows are combined by CDR3 protein, so each entry shows the most common genes and DNA. In all, the sample holds about 150,000 distinct CDR3 sequences, and 15% to 20% of those were seen once. The top ten constitute 15% to 20% of the sample. The study at large found these results: In the ex vivo response, HLA-C-restricted CMV-specific TCR beta clonotypes were dominant, and in two of eight donors the single most frequent clonotype came from this HLA-C-restricted group. In both this cohort and an independent cohort of some 370 donors, the cumulative frequency of public TCR beta family members distinguished carriers of CMV infection plus the relevant HLA type.

The TCR comes from a human donor in good health (CMV status not recorded). Some clones in this sample may be carry-over from other donors' samples. The sequencing sample was made of CD8+ T cells from PBMCs. The V gene is TRBV28 and the J gene is TRBJ2-1; the D region possibly corresponds to TRBD1 (5 bases align). The DNA sequence reads TGTGCCAGCAGTGTAATGACAGATTACAATGAGCAGTTCTTC. Its amino acids are CASSVMTDYNEQFF.